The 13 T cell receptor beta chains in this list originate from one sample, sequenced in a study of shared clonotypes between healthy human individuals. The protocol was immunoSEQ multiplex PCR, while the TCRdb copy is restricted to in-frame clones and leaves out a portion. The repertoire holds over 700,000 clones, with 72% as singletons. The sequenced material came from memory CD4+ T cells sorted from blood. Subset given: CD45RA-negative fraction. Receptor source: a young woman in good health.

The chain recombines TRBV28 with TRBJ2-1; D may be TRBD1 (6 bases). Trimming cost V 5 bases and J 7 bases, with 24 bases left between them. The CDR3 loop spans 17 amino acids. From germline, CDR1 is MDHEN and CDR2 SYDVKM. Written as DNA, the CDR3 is TGTGCCAGCAGTATCTACAGGGTTTTAGACAACCCTAATGAGCAGTTCTTC. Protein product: CASSIYRVLDNPNEQFF.

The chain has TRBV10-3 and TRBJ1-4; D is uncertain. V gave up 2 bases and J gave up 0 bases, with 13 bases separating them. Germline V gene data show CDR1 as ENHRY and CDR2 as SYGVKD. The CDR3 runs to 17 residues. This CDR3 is CAISEMGSPATNEKLFF. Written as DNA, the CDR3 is TGTGCCATCAGTGAGATGGGGTCCCCAGCAACTAATGAAAAACTGTTTTTT.

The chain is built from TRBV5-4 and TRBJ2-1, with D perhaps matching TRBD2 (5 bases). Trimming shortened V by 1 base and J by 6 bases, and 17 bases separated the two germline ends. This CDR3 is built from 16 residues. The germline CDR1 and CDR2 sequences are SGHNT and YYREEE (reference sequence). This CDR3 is CASSLPPRGSVNEQFF. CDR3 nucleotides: TGTGCCAGCAGCTTGCCCCCACGGGGTAGTGTCAATGAGCAGTTCTTC.

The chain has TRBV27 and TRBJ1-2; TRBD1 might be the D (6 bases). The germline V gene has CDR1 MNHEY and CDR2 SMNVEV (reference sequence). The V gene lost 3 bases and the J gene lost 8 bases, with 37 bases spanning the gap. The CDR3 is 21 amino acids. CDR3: CASSFVRARGLSYFVTRGYTF. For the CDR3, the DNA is TGTGCCAGCAGTTTTGTCCGTGCTAGGGGGTTGTCCTACTTTGTGACTCGGGGCTACACCTTC.

CDR3 bases: TGTGCCTGGAGTGTTGGGGTAGGGCCTGAAAAACTGTTTTTT. Translated, it gives CAWSVGVGPEKLFF. V gene TRBV30 combines with J gene TRBJ1-4; no definite D call. The ends were cut back, 0 bases at V and 7 bases at J, with 12 bases in the middle. The V gene's germline CDR1 is GTSNPN and CDR2 SVGIG (reference sequence). This CDR3 is built from 14 residues.

CDR3 protein: CASSSPKWVRDRRIYEQYF. CDR3 in DNA: TGTGCCAGCAGCAGCCCCAAGTGGGTAAGGGACAGGAGAATCTACGAGCAGTACTTC. V is TRBV27 and J is TRBJ2-7; 8 positions match TRBD1. The V segment lost 6 bases and the J segment 3 bases; nucleotides outside the gene matches: 22. The germline CDR1 and CDR2 sequences are MNHEY and SMNVEV (reference sequence). This CDR3 comprises 19 residues.

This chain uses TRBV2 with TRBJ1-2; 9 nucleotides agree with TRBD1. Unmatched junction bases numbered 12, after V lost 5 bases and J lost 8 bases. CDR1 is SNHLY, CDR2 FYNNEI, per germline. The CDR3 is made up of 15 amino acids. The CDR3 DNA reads TGTGCCAGCAGTTATCTTCCGGGACAGGGAACGGGCTACACCTTC. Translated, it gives CASSYLPGQGTGYTF. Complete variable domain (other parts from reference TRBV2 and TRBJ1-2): EPEVTQTPSHQVTQMGQEVILRCVPISNHLYFYWYRQILGQKVEFLVSFYNNEISEKSEIFDDQFSVERPDGSNFTLKIRSTKLEDSAMYFCASSYLPGQGTGYTFGSGTRLTVV.

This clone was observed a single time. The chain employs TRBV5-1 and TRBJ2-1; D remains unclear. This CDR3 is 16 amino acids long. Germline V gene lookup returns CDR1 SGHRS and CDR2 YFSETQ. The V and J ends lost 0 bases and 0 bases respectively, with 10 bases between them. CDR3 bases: TGCGCCAGCAGCTTGGGGGCTATGAGCTCCTACAATGAGCAGTTCTTC. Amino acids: CASSLGAMSSYNEQFF.

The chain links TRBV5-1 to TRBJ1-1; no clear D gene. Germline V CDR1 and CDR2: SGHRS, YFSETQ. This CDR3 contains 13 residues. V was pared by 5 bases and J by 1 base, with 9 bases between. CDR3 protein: CASRDDRNTEAFF. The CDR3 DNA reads TGCGCCAGCAGGGATGATAGGAACACTGAAGCTTTCTTT. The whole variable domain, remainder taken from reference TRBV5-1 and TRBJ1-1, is KAGVTQTPRYLIKTRGQQVTLSCSPISGHRSVSWYQQTPGQGLQFLFEYFSETQRNKGNFPGRFSGRQFSNSRSEMNVSTLELGDSALYLCASRDDRNTEAFFGQGTRLTVV.

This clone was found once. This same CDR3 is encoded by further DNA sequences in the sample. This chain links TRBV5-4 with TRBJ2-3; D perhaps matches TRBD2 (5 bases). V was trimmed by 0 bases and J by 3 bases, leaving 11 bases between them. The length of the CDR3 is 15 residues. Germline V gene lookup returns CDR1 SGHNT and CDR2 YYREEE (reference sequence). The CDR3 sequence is CASSLVLGVTDTQYF. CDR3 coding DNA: TGTGCCAGCAGCTTGGTACTAGGAGTTACAGATACGCAGTATTTT.

As DNA, the CDR3 is TGTGCCAGCAGTTTATCGTTAGCCAGTAGGGAGCAGTACTTC. Amino acids: CASSLSLASREQYF. The rearrangement uses TRBV27 and TRBJ2-7; D remains ambiguous. With 0 bases removed from V and 7 bases from J, the gap between germline ends came to 13 bases. CDR1 MNHEY and CDR2 SMNVEV come from the germline V gene (reference sequence). This CDR3 is 14 amino acids long.

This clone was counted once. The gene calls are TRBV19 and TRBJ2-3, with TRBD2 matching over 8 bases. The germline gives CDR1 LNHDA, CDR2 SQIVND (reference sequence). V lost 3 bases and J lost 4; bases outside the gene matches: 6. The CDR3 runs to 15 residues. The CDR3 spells CASSIRSGSSDTQYF. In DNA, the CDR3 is TGTGCCAGTAGTATTCGAAGCGGGAGCTCAGATACGCAGTATTTT.

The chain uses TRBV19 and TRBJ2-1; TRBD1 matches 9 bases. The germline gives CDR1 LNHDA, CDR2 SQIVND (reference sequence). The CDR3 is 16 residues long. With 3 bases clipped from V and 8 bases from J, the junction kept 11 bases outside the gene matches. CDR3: CASSIRQGGGLDEQFF. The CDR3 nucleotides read TGTGCCAGTAGTATCCGACAGGGGGGGGGTTTGGATGAGCAGTTCTTC.